The source of this TCR beta chain is a study of T cells after yellow fever vaccination. The overall study: Low-cell-number fractions underwent preparation using SMART-Seq v4 Ultra Low Input.

Germline V gene data show CDR1 as LGHNA and CDR2 as YNFKEQ. This CDR3 is 15 amino acids long. V was clipped by 4 bases and J by 4 bases; unmatched bases: 6. UMIs and a universal primer site were added when TCR cDNA was made by 5'RACE template switching. Using its own MiXCR run on the 5' RACE reads, TCRdb lists one record per CDR3 protein. Of a few hundred thousand distinct CDR3 sequences listed, 12% are singletons. Here the sequenced sample was CD4+ T cells sorted from PBMCs, taken 15 days after the yellow fever booster vaccination. This receptor was taken from a man aged 18 to 30 who received the YFV17D yellow fever vaccine. The chain uses TRBV4-2 and TRBJ2-2, with TRBD1 identical over 7 bases. DNA for the CDR3: TGTGCCAGCAGCCGAGAACAGGGGTCCACCGGGGAGCTGTTTTTT. Amino acid sequence: CASSREQGSTGELFF.